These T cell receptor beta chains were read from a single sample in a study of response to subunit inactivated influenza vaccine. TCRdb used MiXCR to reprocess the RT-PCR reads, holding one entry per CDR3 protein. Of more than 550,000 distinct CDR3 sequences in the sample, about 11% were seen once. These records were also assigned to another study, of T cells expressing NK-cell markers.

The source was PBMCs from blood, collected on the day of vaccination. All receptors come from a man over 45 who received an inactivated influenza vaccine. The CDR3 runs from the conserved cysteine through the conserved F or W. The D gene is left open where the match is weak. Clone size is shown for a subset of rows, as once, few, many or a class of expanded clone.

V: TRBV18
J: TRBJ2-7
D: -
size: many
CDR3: CASSPGPYEQYF
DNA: TGTGCCAGCTCACCCGGACCCTACGAGCAGTACTTC

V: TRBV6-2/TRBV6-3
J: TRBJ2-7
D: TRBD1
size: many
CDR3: CASSQDRGLYEQYF
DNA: TGTGCCAGCAGTCAGGACAGGGGGCTATACGAGCAGTACTTC

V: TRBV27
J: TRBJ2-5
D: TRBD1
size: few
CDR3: CASSGQGSQETQYF
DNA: TGTGCCAGCAGTGGACAGGGGTCGCAAGAGACCCAGTACTTC

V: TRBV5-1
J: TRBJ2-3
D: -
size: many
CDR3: CASSLGGRADTQYF
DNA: TGCGCCAGCAGCTTGGGGGGTCGCGCAGATACGCAGTATTTT

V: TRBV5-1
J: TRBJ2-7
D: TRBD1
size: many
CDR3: CASSLAPGQGAYEQYF
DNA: TGCGCCAGCAGCTTGGCCCCGGGACAGGGTGCCTACGAGCAGTACTTC

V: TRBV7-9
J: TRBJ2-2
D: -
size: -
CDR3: CASSSTEKGTGELFF
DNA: TGTGCCAGCAGCTCCACCGAGAAGGGCACCGGGGAGCTGTTTTTT

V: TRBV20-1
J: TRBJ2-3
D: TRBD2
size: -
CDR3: CSVVSGVSTDTQYF
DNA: TGCAGTGTGGTTAGCGGGGTATCAACAGATACGCAGTATTTT

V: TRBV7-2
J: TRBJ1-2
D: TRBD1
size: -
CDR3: CASRRTGGGYTF
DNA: TGTGCCAGCAGGAGGACAGGGGGTGGCTACACCTTC

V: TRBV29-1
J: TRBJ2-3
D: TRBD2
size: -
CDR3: CSVVRGGDTQYF
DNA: TGCAGCGTTGTCCGGGGGGGAGATACGCAGTATTTT

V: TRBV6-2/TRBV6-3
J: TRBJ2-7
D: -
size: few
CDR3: CASNNEGYEQYF
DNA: TGTGCCAGCAATAATGAGGGCTACGAGCAGTACTTC

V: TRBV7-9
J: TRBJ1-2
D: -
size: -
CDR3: CASSLDGDYGYTF
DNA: TGTGCCAGCAGCCTCGATGGTGACTATGGCTACACCTTC

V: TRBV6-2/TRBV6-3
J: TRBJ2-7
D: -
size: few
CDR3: CASSYGSLSYEQYF
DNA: TGTGCCAGCAGTTACGGAAGTTTAAGCTACGAGCAGTACTTC

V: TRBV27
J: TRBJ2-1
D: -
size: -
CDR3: CASSLFNRGVDYNEQFF
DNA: TGTGCCAGCAGTCTTTTCAATCGGGGCGTCGACTACAATGAGCAGTTCTTC

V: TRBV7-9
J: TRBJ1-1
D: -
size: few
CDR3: CASSLDSHAFF
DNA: TGTGCCAGCAGCTTAGACAGCCACGCTTTCTTT

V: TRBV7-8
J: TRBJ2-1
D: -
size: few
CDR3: CASSLGGASSYNEQFF
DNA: TGTGCCAGCAGCTTAGGCGGGGCCAGCTCCTACAATGAGCAGTTCTTC

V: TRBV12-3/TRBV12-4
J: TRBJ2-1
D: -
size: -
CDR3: CASREQVSSYNEQFF
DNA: TGTGCCAGCAGAGAGCAGGTTAGCTCCTACAATGAGCAGTTCTTC

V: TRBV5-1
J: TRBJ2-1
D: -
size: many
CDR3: CASSLNGGDNEQFF
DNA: TGCGCCAGCAGCTTAAATGGCGGTGACAATGAGCAGTTCTTC

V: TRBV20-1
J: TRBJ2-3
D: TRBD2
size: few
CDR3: CSAGRGTSSTDTQYF
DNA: TGCAGTGCTGGGCGAGGGACTAGCTCCACAGATACGCAGTATTTT

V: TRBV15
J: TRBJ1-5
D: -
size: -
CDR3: CATSSGRGSNQPQHF
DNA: TGTGCCACCAGCAGTGGTAGGGGTAGCAATCAGCCCCAGCATTTT

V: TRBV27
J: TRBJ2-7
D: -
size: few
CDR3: CASSSRDKGYEQYF
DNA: TGTGCCAGCAGTTCCCGGGACAAAGGGTACGAGCAGTACTTC

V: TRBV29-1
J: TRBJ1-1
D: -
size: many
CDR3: CSVEGLRGTEAFF
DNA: TGCAGCGTTGAAGGCCTACGGGGCACTGAAGCTTTCTTT

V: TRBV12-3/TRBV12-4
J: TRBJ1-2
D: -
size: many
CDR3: CASSFHGGDGYTF
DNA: TGTGCCAGCAGTTTTCATGGGGGCGATGGCTACACCTTC

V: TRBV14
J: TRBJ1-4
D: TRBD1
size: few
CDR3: CASSRGQADNEKLFF
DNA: TGTGCCAGCAGTCGTGGACAGGCCGATAATGAAAAACTGTTTTTT

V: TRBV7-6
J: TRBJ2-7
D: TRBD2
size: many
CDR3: CASSLGSGGYEQYF
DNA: TGTGCCAGCAGCTTAGGCAGCGGGGGCTACGAGCAGTACTTC

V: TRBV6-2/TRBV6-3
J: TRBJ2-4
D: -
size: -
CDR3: CASNNPGRTKNIQYF
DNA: TGTGCCAGCAACAACCCAGGGCGGACCAAAAACATTCAGTACTTC

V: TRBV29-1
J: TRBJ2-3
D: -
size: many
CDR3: CSVEDQLETSTDTQYF
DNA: TGCAGCGTTGAAGATCAGCTAGAAACTAGCACAGATACGCAGTATTTT